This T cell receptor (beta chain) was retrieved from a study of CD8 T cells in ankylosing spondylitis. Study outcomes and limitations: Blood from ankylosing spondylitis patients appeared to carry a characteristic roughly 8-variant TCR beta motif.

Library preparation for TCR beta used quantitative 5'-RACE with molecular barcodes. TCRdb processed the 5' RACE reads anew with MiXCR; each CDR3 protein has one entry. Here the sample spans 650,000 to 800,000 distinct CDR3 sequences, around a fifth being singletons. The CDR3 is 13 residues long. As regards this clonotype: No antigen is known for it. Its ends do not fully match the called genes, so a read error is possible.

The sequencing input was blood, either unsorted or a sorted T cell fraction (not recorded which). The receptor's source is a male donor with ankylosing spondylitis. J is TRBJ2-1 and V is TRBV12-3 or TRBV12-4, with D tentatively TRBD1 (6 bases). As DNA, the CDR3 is TGTGCCAGCAGTTTGCAGGGGTACAGTGAGCAGTTCTTC. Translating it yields CASSLQGYSEQFF.